The source of this TCR beta chain is a study of T-cell memory formation after mild COVID-19. The study's findings and limits: Day 15 to 85 contracting clones showed balanced CD4/CD8; later expanders leaned CD4+.

TCRdb processed the 5' RACE reads anew with MiXCR; each CDR3 protein has one entry. The sample lists 450,000 to 650,000 distinct CDR3 sequences; about a fifth were seen once. Germline values: CDR1 MNHNS, CDR2 SASEGT. The CDR3 covers 11 residues. This clonotype was detected a few times. Antigen: not known. The junction departs from the called germline gene at one end, perhaps through a read error. The sequencing input was PBMCs or a T cell subset sorted from them (not recorded which). The TCR originated in an adult woman who had mild COVID-19 (a few samples of this study predate the infection). Cell type and time point are not known. The genes are TRBV6-1 and TRBJ2-5, with D possibly matching TRBD2 (6 bases). The CDR3 reads CASSELRDSRF. The CDR3 bases are TGTGCCAGCAGTGAACTCCGGGACTCCCGGTTC.